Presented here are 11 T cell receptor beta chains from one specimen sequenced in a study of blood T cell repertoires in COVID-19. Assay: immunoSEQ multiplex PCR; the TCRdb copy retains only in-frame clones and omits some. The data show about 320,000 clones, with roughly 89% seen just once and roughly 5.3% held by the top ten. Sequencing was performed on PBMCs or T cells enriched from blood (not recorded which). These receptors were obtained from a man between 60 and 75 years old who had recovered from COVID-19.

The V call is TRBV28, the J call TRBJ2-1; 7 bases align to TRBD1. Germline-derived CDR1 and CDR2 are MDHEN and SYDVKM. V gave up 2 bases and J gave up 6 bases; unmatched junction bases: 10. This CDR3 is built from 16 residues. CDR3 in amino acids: CASSLADRVALNEQFF. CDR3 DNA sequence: TGTGCCAGCAGTTTAGCTGACAGGGTGGCCCTCAATGAGCAGTTCTTC.

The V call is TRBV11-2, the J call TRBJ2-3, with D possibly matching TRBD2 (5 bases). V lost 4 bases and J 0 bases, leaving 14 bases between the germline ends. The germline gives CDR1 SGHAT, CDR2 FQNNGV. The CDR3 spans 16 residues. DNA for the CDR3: TGTGCCAGCAGCTACGAGGGATCCACAAGCACAGATACGCAGTATTTT. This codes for CASSYEGSTSTDTQYF.

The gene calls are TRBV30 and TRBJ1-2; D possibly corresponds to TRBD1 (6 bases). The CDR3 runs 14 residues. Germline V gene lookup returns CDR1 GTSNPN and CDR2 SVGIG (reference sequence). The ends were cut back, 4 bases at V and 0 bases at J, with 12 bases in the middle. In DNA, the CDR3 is TGTGCCTGGAATCACAGGGCAGCTAACTATGGCTACACCTTC. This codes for CAWNHRAANYGYTF.

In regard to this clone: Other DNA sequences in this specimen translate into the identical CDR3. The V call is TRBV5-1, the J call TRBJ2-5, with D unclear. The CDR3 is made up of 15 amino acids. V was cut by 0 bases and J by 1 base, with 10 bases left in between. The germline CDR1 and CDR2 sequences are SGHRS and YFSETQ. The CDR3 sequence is CASSLAGTPQETQYF. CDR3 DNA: TGCGCCAGCAGCTTGGCAGGAACACCCCAAGAGACCCAGTACTTC.

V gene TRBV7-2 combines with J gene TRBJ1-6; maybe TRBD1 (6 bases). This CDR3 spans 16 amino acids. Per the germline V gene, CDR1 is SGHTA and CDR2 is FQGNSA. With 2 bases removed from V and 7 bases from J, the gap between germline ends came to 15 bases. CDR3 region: CASSLQGGLRNSPLHF. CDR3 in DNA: TGTGCCAGCAGCTTACAAGGGGGACTAAGAAATTCACCCCTCCACTTT.

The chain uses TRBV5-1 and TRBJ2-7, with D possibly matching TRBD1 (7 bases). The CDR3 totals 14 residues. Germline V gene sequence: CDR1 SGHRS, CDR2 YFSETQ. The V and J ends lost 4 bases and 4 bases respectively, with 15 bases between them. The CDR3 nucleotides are TGCGCCAGCAGCGACTCAGGGGGGTCGTACGAGCAGTACTTC. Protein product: CASSDSGGSYEQYF.

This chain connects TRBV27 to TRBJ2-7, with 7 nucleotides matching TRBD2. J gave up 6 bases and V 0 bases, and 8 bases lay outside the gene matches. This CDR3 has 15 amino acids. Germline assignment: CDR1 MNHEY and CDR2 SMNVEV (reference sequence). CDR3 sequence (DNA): TGTGCCAGCAGTTTATCGGGGCTAGCGGTAGGCGAGCAGTACTTC. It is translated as CASSLSGLAVGEQYF.

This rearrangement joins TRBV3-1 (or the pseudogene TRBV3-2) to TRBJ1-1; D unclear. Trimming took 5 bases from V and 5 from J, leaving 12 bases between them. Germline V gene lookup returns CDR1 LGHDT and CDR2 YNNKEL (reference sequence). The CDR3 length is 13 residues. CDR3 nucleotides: TGTGCCAGCAGCAGCCCTATTCCAACTGAAGCTTTCTTT. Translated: CASSSPIPTEAFF.

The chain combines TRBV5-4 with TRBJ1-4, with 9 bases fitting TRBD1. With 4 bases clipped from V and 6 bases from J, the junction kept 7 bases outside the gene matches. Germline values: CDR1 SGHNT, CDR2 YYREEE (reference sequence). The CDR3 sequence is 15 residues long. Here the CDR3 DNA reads TGTGCCAGCAGCCAACTGGGACAGGGTTATGAAAAACTGTTTTTT. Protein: CASSQLGQGYEKLFF.

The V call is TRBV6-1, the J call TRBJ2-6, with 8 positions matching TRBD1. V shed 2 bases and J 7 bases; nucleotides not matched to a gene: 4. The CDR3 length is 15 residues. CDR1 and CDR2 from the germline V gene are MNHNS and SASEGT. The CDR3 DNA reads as TGTGCCAGCAGTGAACAGACAGGGGTAGCCAACGTCCTGACTTTC. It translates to CASSEQTGVANVLTF.

The CDR3 protein is CASSLGQGPQPQHF. CDR3 DNA sequence: TGTGCCAGCAGCTTGGGACAGGGTCCTCAGCCCCAGCATTTT. This chain connects TRBV7-2 to TRBJ1-5, with 9 bases identical to TRBD1. J gave up 6 bases and V 3 bases, and 3 bases lay outside the gene matches. The length of the CDR3 is 14 residues. Germline V CDR1 and CDR2: SGHTA, FQGNSA.